These 22 T cell receptor beta chains originate from one sample sequenced in a study of CD8 T cells in Susac syndrome. RNA in amounts of roughly 0.5 to 1 ug was reverse transcribed with random hexamers. TCRdb re-analysed the immunoSEQ multiplex PCR reads in MiXCR, keeping a single row per CDR3 protein. This sample has about 120,000 distinct CDR3 sequences, with just under 95% found just once. Material: CD8+ T cells from PBMCs. Source of these receptors: a human donor in good health.

This rearrangement joins TRBV29-1 to TRBJ2-1; D not certain. Trimming removed 3 bases from V and 0 bases from J, with 9 bases in between. The CDR3 is 14 amino acids. Germline V gene data show CDR1 as SQVTM and CDR2 as ANQGSEA. CDR3 residues: CSVDKRGSYNEQFF. As DNA, the CDR3 is TGCAGCGTTGATAAGCGTGGCTCCTACAATGAGCAGTTCTTC.

CDR3 in amino acids: CASSSHGASYEQYF. CDR3 in DNA: TGTGCCAGCAGCTCCCACGGGGCCTCCTACGAGCAGTACTTC. The chain joins TRBV7-2 to TRBJ2-7, with D perhaps TRBD1 or TRBD2 (5 bases each). Germline values: CDR1 SGHTA, CDR2 FQGNSA. CDR3 length: 14 amino acids. V was trimmed by 4 bases and J by 0 bases, leaving 10 bases between them.

This chain uses TRBV4-1 with TRBJ2-7; TRBD1 matches 7 bases. The trim removed 0 bases at V and 5 bases at J, leaving 10 bases unmatched. CDR1 and CDR2 from the germline V gene are MGHRA and YSYEKL. This CDR3 spans 16 amino acids. CDR3 in amino acids: CASSQDETGSTDEQYF. The DNA for the CDR3 is TGCGCCAGCAGCCAAGACGAGACAGGGTCCACGGACGAGCAGTACTTC.

The chain uses TRBV7-2 and TRBJ2-1; the D gene could be TRBD1 or TRBD2 (5 bases each). The CDR3 is made up of 16 amino acids. The germline V gene has CDR1 SGHTA and CDR2 FQGNSA. V was cut by 5 bases and J by 6 bases, with 20 bases left in between. CDR3 DNA: TGTGCCAGCAGCCGTGGGACCGACCGTCTTGCCAATGAGCAGTTCTTC. Its translation is CASSRGTDRLANEQFF.

This sequence joins TRBV7-3 and TRBJ2-5, with 8 bases aligning to TRBD2. The CDR3 has 19 residues. Trimming at V came to 5 bases and at J to 5 bases, leaving 22 bases not matched to a gene. Germline-derived CDR1 and CDR2 are SGHTA and FQGTGA. The CDR3 loop reads CASSPAGSGVPKERETQYF. DNA for the CDR3: TGTGCCAGCAGCCCAGCTGGTAGCGGGGTACCCAAAGAACGGGAGACCCAGTACTTC. Variable domain in full (rest from reference TRBV7-3 and TRBJ2-5): GAGVSQTPSNKVTEKGKYVELRCDPISGHTALYWYRQSLGQGPEFLIYFQGTGAADDSGLPNDRFFAVRPEGSVSTLKIQRTERGDSAVYLCASSPAGSGVPKERETQYFGPGTRLLVL.

This chain connects TRBV29-1 to TRBJ2-6; the match to TRBD1 covers 8 bases. The germline CDR1 and CDR2 sequences are SQVTM and ANQGSEA. The J segment lost 0 bases and the V segment lost 5 bases, leaving 9 bases of the junction unmatched. The CDR3 has 17 residues. CDR3 bases: TGCAGCGTTCCCATCGGGACAGGCAACTCTGGGGCCAACGTCCTGACTTTC. Translating it yields CSVPIGTGNSGANVLTF.

The J gene is TRBJ2-5, the V gene TRBV7-3, with 8 nucleotides matching TRBD2. J lost 4 bases, V lost 6 bases, and 7 bases had no gene match. Germline CDR1 SGHTA, CDR2 FQGTGA. This CDR3 contains 14 residues. CDR3 loop: CASRAGLARETQYF. CDR3 bases: TGTGCCAGCAGGGCCGGACTAGCACGAGAGACCCAGTACTTC. Using reference TRBV7-3 and TRBJ2-5 for the parts outside the CDR3, the full variable domain is GAGVSQTPSNKVTEKGKYVELRCDPISGHTALYWYRQSLGQGPEFLIYFQGTGAADDSGLPNDRFFAVRPEGSVSTLKIQRTERGDSAVYLCASRAGLARETQYFGPGTRLLVL.

V gene TRBV6-5 combines with J gene TRBJ1-3; D not certain. Trimming took 10 bases from V and 4 from J, leaving 20 bases between them. CDR1 is MNHEY and CDR2 is SVGAGI in the germline V gene. The CDR3 covers 15 residues. In DNA, the CDR3 is TGTGCCACCTCACGTGCGGCGTCGTTGGGAAACACCATATATTTT. Protein sequence: CATSRAASLGNTIYF.

This chain uses TRBV9 with TRBJ2-1; 13 nucleotides match TRBD2. CDR1 is SGDLS and CDR2 is YYNGEE in the germline V gene. The CDR3 runs to 17 residues. Unmatched junction bases numbered 10, after V lost 1 base and J lost 9 bases. CDR3 DNA sequence: TGTGCCAGCAGCGTACTGTCCGGGACTAGCGGGATCCGTGAGCAGTTCTTC. Protein sequence: CASSVLSGTSGIREQFF. Complete variable domain (other parts from reference TRBV9 and TRBJ2-1): DSGVTQTPKHLITATGQRVTLRCSPRSGDLSVYWYQQSLDQGLQFLIQYYNGEERAKGNILERFSAQQFPDLHSELNLSSLELGDSALYFCASSVLSGTSGIREQFFGPGTRLTVL.

The V gene is TRBV6-2 or TRBV6-3, the J gene TRBJ2-3; D remains unclear. This CDR3 has 13 amino acids. The germline CDR1 and CDR2 sequences are MNHEY and SVGEGT. The V and J ends lost 0 bases and 2 bases respectively, with 3 bases between them. Here the CDR3 reads CASSYSYTDTQYF. DNA for the CDR3: TGTGCCAGCAGTTACTCCTACACAGATACGCAGTATTTT.

The chain combines TRBV7-6 with TRBJ1-1, with D possibly matching TRBD1 (5 bases). Germline V gene lookup returns CDR1 SGHVS and CDR2 FNYEAQ. V was cut by 5 bases and J by 6 bases, with 31 bases left in between. CDR3 size: 19 residues. CDR3 bases: TGTGCCAGCAGCCGTTTAGGTCGGGAAAAGAGCGTTCCGGGGGCTGAAGCTTTCTTT. Protein product: CASSRLGREKSVPGAEAFF.

The chain joins TRBV5-1 to TRBJ2-3, with D perhaps being TRBD1 or TRBD2 (5 bases each). V lost 4 bases and J 6 bases, leaving 21 bases between the germline ends. The CDR3 contains 16 residues. Germline loops: CDR1 SGHRS, CDR2 YFSETQ. The CDR3 reads CASSVGTAVELDTQYF. The CDR3, as DNA: TGCGCCAGCAGCGTGGGGACGGCGGTCGAACTGGATACGCAGTATTTT.

The chain couples TRBV20-1 to TRBJ1-1; TRBD1 matches 7 bases. The CDR3 runs to 14 residues. The V and J ends lost 4 bases and 4 bases, in that order; junction bases with no gene match: 9. The germline gives CDR1 DFQATT, CDR2 SNEGSKA (reference sequence). CDR3 protein: CSATRTAGGTEAFF. For the CDR3, the DNA is TGCAGTGCTACTCGCACGGCAGGGGGCACTGAAGCTTTCTTT.

The chain uses TRBV29-1 and TRBJ2-7; possibly TRBD2 for D (5 bases). This CDR3 region has 13 residues. V was trimmed by 4 bases and J by 0 bases, leaving 10 bases between them. From germline, CDR1 is SQVTM and CDR2 ANQGSEA. For the CDR3, the DNA is TGCAGCGTTGTAGGCGGACTCTCCTACGAGCAGTACTTC. Its translation is CSVVGGLSYEQYF.

This chain connects TRBV13 to TRBJ2-7; D gene ambiguous. Germline CDR1 reads PRHDT; CDR2 reads FYEKMQ (reference sequence). V was pared by 3 bases and J by 4 bases, with 7 bases between. The CDR3 is 12 amino acids. The CDR3 DNA sequence: TGTGCCAGCAGCTTCAAAGGGTACGAGCAGTACTTC. Translating gives CASSFKGYEQYF.

V gene TRBV7-9 combines with J gene TRBJ2-7, with D perhaps matching TRBD1 (6 bases). V lost 1 base and J lost 6, with 13 bases in between. From germline, CDR1 is SEHNR and CDR2 FQNEAQ (reference sequence). The CDR3 totals 14 residues. CDR3 protein: CASSLETGALEQYF. The CDR3 DNA follows: TGTGCCAGCAGCTTAGAGACAGGAGCTCTCGAGCAGTACTTC.

This chain joins TRBV7-8 and TRBJ1-1, with a weak D call TRBD1 (6 bases). V was trimmed by 4 bases and J by 1 base, leaving 10 bases between them. The length of the CDR3 is 14 residues. Per germline, CDR1 SGHVS and CDR2 FQNEAQ. CDR3 amino acids: CASSSRDKNTEAFF. The CDR3 bases are TGTGCCAGCAGCTCTCGGGACAAGAACACTGAAGCTTTCTTT.

V and J are TRBV7-2 and TRBJ1-1; weak D call: TRBD1 (6 bases). Per germline, CDR1 SGHTA and CDR2 FQGNSA. CDR3 length equals 16 residues. The germline V and J ends were trimmed by 5 bases and 3 bases, with 19 bases remaining between them. The DNA of the CDR3 is TGTGCCAGCAGCCCGGGTGGGGGGGGCACGTACACTGAAGCTTTCTTT. Translating gives CASSPGGGGTYTEAFF.

The gene calls are TRBV19 and TRBJ2-7; D uncertain. Germline-derived CDR1 and CDR2 are LNHDA and SQIVND (reference sequence). The CDR3 covers 16 residues. The V and J ends lost 4 bases and 0 bases respectively, with 16 bases between them. This chain's CDR3 is CASSKARQTSSYEQYF. The CDR3 DNA is TGTGCCAGTAGTAAGGCCCGCCAAACAAGCTCCTACGAGCAGTACTTC. The entire variable domain, with the rest obtained from reference TRBV19 and TRBJ2-7, is as follows: DGGITQSPKYLFRKEGQNVTLSCEQNLNHDAMYWYRQDPGQGLRLIYYSQIVNDFQKGDIAEGYSVSREKKESFPLTVTSAQKNPTAFYLCASSKARQTSSYEQYFGPGTRLTVT.

The chain is built from TRBV3-1 and TRBJ2-2; 7 bases are a match to TRBD2. Germline loops: CDR1 LGHDT, CDR2 YNNKEL (reference sequence). J was trimmed by 1 base and V by 4 bases; bases with no gene match: 6. The CDR3 contains 16 residues. The CDR3 region has the DNA TGTGCCAGCAGCCGAAGCGGGATTCAGAACACCGGGGAGCTGTTTTTT. Amino acids: CASSRSGIQNTGELFF.

V usage is TRBV6-2 or TRBV6-3 and J usage is TRBJ2-1, with 9 bases that match TRBD2. The CDR3 loop spans 13 amino acids. Germline-derived CDR1 and CDR2 are MNHEY and SVGEGT. V was pared by 8 bases and J by 7 bases, with 6 bases of the junction left unmatched. CDR3 in amino acids: CASGLARWNEQFF. For the CDR3, the DNA is TGTGCCAGCGGACTAGCGCGGTGGAATGAGCAGTTCTTC.

This chain links TRBV3-1 with TRBJ2-1; D is unresolved. V lost 1 base, J lost 9 bases, and 10 bases lay in between. The germline CDR1 and CDR2 sequences are LGHDT and YNNKEL (reference sequence). This CDR3 has 13 amino acids. The CDR3 spells CASSQARLGEQFF. In DNA, the CDR3 is TGTGCCAGCAGCCAAGCCCGGCTCGGTGAGCAGTTCTTC.